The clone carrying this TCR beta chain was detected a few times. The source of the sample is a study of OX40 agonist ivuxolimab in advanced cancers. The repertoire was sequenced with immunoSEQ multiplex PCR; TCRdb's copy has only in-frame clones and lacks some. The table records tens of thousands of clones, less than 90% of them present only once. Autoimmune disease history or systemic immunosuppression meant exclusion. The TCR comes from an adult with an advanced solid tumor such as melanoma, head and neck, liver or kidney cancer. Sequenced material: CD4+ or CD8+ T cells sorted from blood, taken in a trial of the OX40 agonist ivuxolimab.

The CDR3 reads CASSIRTDNSPLHF. Written as DNA, the CDR3 is TGTGCCAGCAGCATACGGACAGACAATTCACCCCTCCACTTT. The V call is TRBV7-3, the J call TRBJ1-6, with D tentatively TRBD1 (6 bases). Germline CDR1 is SGHTA and CDR2 is FQGTGA. With 5 bases removed from V and 7 bases from J, the gap between germline ends came to 12 bases. CDR3 length: 14 residues. Complete variable domain (other parts from reference TRBV7-3 and TRBJ1-6): GAGVSQTPSNKVTEKGKYVELRCDPISGHTALYWYRQSLGQGPEFLIYFQGTGAADDSGLPNDRFFAVRPEGSVSTLKIQRTERGDSAVYLCASSIRTDNSPLHFGNGTRLTVT.